The clone carrying this T cell receptor (beta chain) was detected once. Its antigen is not known. This sample also contains other DNA sequences that code for the same CDR3. This CDR3 has 14 amino acids. The V gene end was trimmed by 1 base and the J gene end by 1 base; junction bases not matched to a gene: 0. The germline V gene has CDR1 SEHNR and CDR2 FQNEAQ (reference sequence). The record originates from a study of T cell responses to AZD1222 COVID-19 vaccine. The table came from immunoSEQ multiplex PCR; TCRdb's copy has only in-frame clones and leaves some out. This table holds fewer than 85,000 clones, roughly 84% found once. Study-level findings and limits: Increases in Spike-specific TCR breadth and depth were seen after two AZD1222 doses. Spike was spanned by vaccine-associated CD4 TCRs, with dominance at 160-218 and 743-854. At baseline, seropositivity was found in only six or seven AZD1222 recipients.

Sample: peripheral blood, taken 28 days after the second AZD1222 dose. The TCR sequence derives from an adult who received the AZD1222 COVID-19 vaccine. The chain joins TRBV7-9 to TRBJ1-1, with 7 bases identical to TRBD1. CDR3 DNA: TGTGCCAGCAGCTTAGAGGGGGCGAACACTGAAGCTTTCTTT. Its protein is CASSLEGANTEAFF.